Each of the 18 T cell receptor beta chains below was sequenced from the same sample in a study of T cell repertoires in cytomegalovirus infection (dated by TCRdb to the late 2010s). TCRdb lists the instrument as Illumina HiSeq 1500. TCRdb reprocessed the public reads (quality trimming at Q25 with fastp, clone calling with MiXCR) and kept in-frame beta chains. Every entry covers one CDR3 protein and lists the most common genes and DNA from its rows. Here the sample has hundreds of thousands of distinct CDR3 sequences; around 29% occur a single time. Approximately 20% of the sample belongs to the ten largest clones. Antigens of these TCRs are unknown. This specimen's treatment or condition label, interpreted: in vitro stimulation with specific CMV peptide epitopes to enrich CMV-specific T cells. Sequenced material: cultured PBMCs, taken from culture after CMV antigen stimulation. These TCRs come from a human donor in good health (CMV status not recorded). Some clones in this sample may be carry-over from other donors' samples.

The chain has TRBV7-3 and TRBJ2-3, with no clear D. The germline CDR1 and CDR2 sequences are SGHTA and FQGTGA. The CDR3 contains 13 residues. Trimming cost V 5 bases and J 2 bases, with 8 bases left between them. This chain's CDR3 is CASSPGHTDTQYF. CDR3 coding DNA: TGTGCCAGCAGCCCGGGCCACACAGATACGCAGTATTTT.

The gene calls are TRBV2 and TRBJ1-2; 8 positions match TRBD1. V was clipped by 8 bases and J by 6 bases; unmatched bases: 11. Germline assignment: CDR1 SNHLY and CDR2 FYNNEI. The CDR3 is 14 amino acids. CDR3 coding DNA: TGTGCCAGCCGACCCTCAGGACAGGGAAATGGCTACACCTTC. It yields the protein CASRPSGQGNGYTF.

The V gene is TRBV5-1, the J gene TRBJ2-7, with 8 bases that match TRBD1. CDR3 length: 14 amino acids. The J segment lost 6 bases and the V segment lost 4 bases, leaving 9 bases of the junction unmatched. Germline assignment: CDR1 SGHRS and CDR2 YFSETQ. This CDR3 is CASSNRQGTGEQYF. Here the CDR3 DNA reads TGCGCCAGCAGCAACCGACAGGGGACCGGCGAGCAGTACTTC.

This clonotype has just a few counts. The rearrangement joins TRBV12-3 or TRBV12-4 to TRBJ2-3, with unresolved D. The CDR3 contains 13 residues. V lost 6 bases and J 4 bases, leaving 11 bases between the germline ends. This chain's CDR3 is CASRNQEPDTQYF. The CDR3 DNA reads TGTGCCAGCAGGAACCAGGAGCCAGATACGCAGTATTTT.

This chain links TRBV4-2 with TRBJ2-7, with D perhaps TRBD2 (6 bases). The CDR3 is 15 amino acids. V lost 1 base to trimming and J lost 1 base, with 11 bases between them. Germline CDR1 LGHNA, CDR2 YNFKEQ. The CDR3 DNA reads TGTGCCAGCAGCCAAGGGGGGGACGAGTCCTACGAGCAGTACTTC. This sequence encodes CASSQGGDESYEQYF.

This clonotype has just a few counts. The chain uses TRBV20-1 and TRBJ2-7; D uncertain. Trimming removed 3 bases at V and 7 bases at J, with 16 bases between. CDR1 is DFQATT, CDR2 SNEGSKA, per germline (reference sequence). This CDR3 has 13 residues. The CDR3 protein is CSASGPPLGEQYF. In DNA, the CDR3 is TGCAGTGCTAGTGGGCCCCCCCTCGGGGAGCAGTACTTC.

The chain couples TRBV6-5 to TRBJ1-2, with TRBD1 matching over 7 bases. Per the germline V gene, CDR1 is MNHEY and CDR2 is SVGAGI. V lost 6 bases, J lost 2 bases, and 6 bases stayed unmatched. The CDR3 consists of 14 residues. This CDR3 reads CASSDQTGNYGYTF. In nucleotides, the CDR3 is TGTGCCAGCAGCGATCAGACAGGGAACTATGGCTACACCTTC.

CDR3 region: CASSSDGGGRTQYF. CDR3 DNA sequence: TGTGCCAGCAGTTCCGATGGGGGAGGGCGTACGCAGTATTTT. The chain carries TRBV7-3 and TRBJ2-3; 7 nucleotides align to TRBD2. This CDR3 comprises 14 residues. V lost 6 bases, J lost 8 bases, and 11 bases stayed unmatched. Germline V gives CDR1 SGHTA, CDR2 FQGTGA.

This clonotype was counted between two and nine times. The chain joins TRBV9 to TRBJ2-7, with 7 bases that match TRBD1. This CDR3 comprises 14 residues. Germline lookup yields CDR1 SGDLS and CDR2 YYNGEE. V trimming: 0 bases; J trimming: 2 bases; junction bases outside the gene matches: 2. The CDR3 sequence: CASSVGDSTYEQYF. The CDR3 DNA reads TGTGCCAGCAGCGTAGGGGACAGCACCTACGAGCAGTACTTC.

This clonotype was counted between two and nine times. The chain recombines TRBV10-3 with TRBJ1-5; 7 nucleotides line up with TRBD1. Germline trimming cut 4 bases from V and 4 bases from J; bases unmatched to any gene: 4. Germline V gene lookup returns CDR1 ENHRY and CDR2 SYGVKD. The CDR3 has 14 residues. CDR3 coding DNA: TGTGCCATCAGTGTGGCAGGGGGGAATCAGCCCCAGCATTTT. Amino acid sequence: CAISVAGGNQPQHF.

A few counts support this clonotype. The chain couples TRBV29-1 to TRBJ2-7; 8 bases align to TRBD2. This CDR3 has 13 amino acids. V was clipped by 3 bases and J by 0 bases; unmatched bases: 1. The germline CDR1 and CDR2 sequences are SQVTM and ANQGSEA. The CDR3, as DNA: TGCAGCGTTGAGCTAGCGGGCTCCTACGAGCAGTACTTC. It yields the protein CSVELAGSYEQYF.

The J gene is TRBJ1-1, the V gene TRBV5-1, with TRBD1 matching 7 bases. Losses at the gene ends were 0 bases for V and 10 bases for J; bases not matched to a gene: 0. The CDR3 is 11 residues long. Germline-derived CDR1 and CDR2 are SGHRS and YFSETQ. The CDR3 nucleotides are TGCGCCAGCAGCTTGGGGGACAGAGCTTTCTTT. It encodes CASSLGDRAFF.

The chain links TRBV11-2 to TRBJ1-2; tentative D call: TRBD1 (5 bases). V lost 5 bases, J lost 3 bases, and 19 bases lay in between. The CDR3 is made up of 16 amino acids. CDR1 and CDR2 (germline): SGHAT, FQNNGV. CDR3 DNA sequence: TGTGCCAGCAGCGTGCGCGGGGACCGTAGGCACTATGGCTACACCTTC. This sequence encodes CASSVRGDRRHYGYTF.

There are a few counts of this clonotype. The V call is TRBV7-8, the J call TRBJ1-2, with D possibly TRBD1 on 6 matching bases. V was pared by 1 base and J by 5 bases, with 14 bases between. Germline-derived CDR1 and CDR2 are SGHVS and FQNEAQ. CDR3 length equals 15 residues. This CDR3 reads CASSLDRDSSYGYTF. In DNA, the CDR3 is TGTGCCAGCAGCTTAGACAGGGATTCATCTTATGGCTACACCTTC.

This clonotype was picked up a small number of times. This chain's CDR3 is CASSPPQGPTDTQYF. The CDR3 DNA follows: TGTGCCAGCTCACCACCGCAGGGGCCGACAGATACGCAGTATTTT. The rearrangement uses TRBV18 and TRBJ2-3; tentatively, D is TRBD1 (6 bases). This CDR3 contains 15 residues. Per germline, CDR1 KGHSH and CDR2 LQKENI. The V end was cut by 0 bases, the J end by 3 bases, with 10 bases between.

This clonotype was observed at least ten times. J is TRBJ2-3 and V is TRBV7-6; 13 bases match TRBD2. Germline CDR1 and CDR2: SGHVS and FNYEAQ. J lost 3 bases, V lost 5 bases, and 5 bases had no gene match. This CDR3 comprises 16 residues. The CDR3 DNA reads as TGTGCCAGCAGCCTTCGGACTAGCGGGAGTACAGATACGCAGTATTTT. Its translation is CASSLRTSGSTDTQYF.

The chain recombines TRBV7-6 with TRBJ1-4; the match to TRBD1 covers 9 bases. Germline lookup yields CDR1 SGHVS and CDR2 FNYEAQ. CDR3 length equals 14 residues. V dropped 4 bases and J dropped 6; count of bases not matched to a gene: 3. The CDR3 DNA follows: TGTGCCAGCAGCTCGAGGGACAGGGATGAAAAACTGTTTTTT. Translation: CASSSRDRDEKLFF.

A single count supports this clonotype. This chain joins TRBV19 and TRBJ2-7; D may match TRBD1 or TRBD2 (5 bases each). Trimming left V 5 bases short and J 4 bases short, with 12 bases between. This CDR3 spans 13 amino acids. Germline CDR1 LNHDA, CDR2 SQIVND (reference sequence). CDR3 bases: TGTGCCAGTAGTTCCCGGGACCTATACGAGCAGTACTTC. Its protein is CASSSRDLYEQYF.